The TCR beta chain under discussion was sequenced for a study of blood T cell repertoires in COVID-19. Measured with immunoSEQ multiplex PCR; TCRdb has only the in-frame clones, and not every one. This sample has 200,000 to 250,000 clones, with around nine tenths found just once. Germline V gene lookup returns CDR1 DFQATT and CDR2 SNEGSKA (reference sequence). The CDR3 consists of 15 residues. Trimming at V came to 3 bases and at J to 3 bases, leaving 7 bases not matched to a gene. Sequenced material: peripheral blood. The genes are TRBV20-1 and TRBJ2-7; 11 bases agree with TRBD2. This receptor was obtained from a man aged 18 to 35 with active or convalescent COVID-19. Here the CDR3 DNA reads TGCAGTGCTAGTTCCACTAGCGGGAGTTTCTACGAGCAGTACTTC. Residues: CSASSTSGSFYEQYF.